The 20 T cell receptor beta chains given below trace back to one sample, sequenced in a study of T cells after yellow fever vaccination. TCRdb passed the 5' RACE reads through MiXCR, listing each CDR3 protein once. The sample includes more than 450,000 distinct CDR3 sequences, 20% to 25% of them seen just once. Sequenced material: PBMCs, taken roughly 23 days after the first yellow fever vaccination. These receptor sequences come from a young man who received the YFV17D yellow fever vaccine.

This clonotype has just a few counts. The rearrangement uses TRBV12-3 or TRBV12-4 and TRBJ1-2; 8 bases map to TRBD1. The CDR3 extends over 14 amino acids. Trimming took 6 bases from V and 2 from J; bases not matched to a gene: 5. Written as DNA, the CDR3 is TGTGCCAGCAGCCGTCACAGGGGGAACTATGGCTACACCTTC. This encodes CASSRHRGNYGYTF.

The chain has TRBV5-1 and TRBJ1-4, with D tentatively TRBD1 (5 bases). This CDR3 has 15 residues. The germline V gene has CDR1 SGHRS and CDR2 YFSETQ. V was shortened by 5 bases and J by 10 bases, with 21 bases between the two germline ends. The CDR3 here is CASSWDGTLRGKLFF. The CDR3 bases are TGCGCCAGCAGTTGGGACGGGACCTTACGGGGAAAACTGTTTTTT.

This clonotype was recorded many times. The rearrangement links TRBV6-5 to TRBJ1-1; D is perhaps TRBD1 (6 bases). Looked up from germline, CDR1 is MNHEY and CDR2 is SVGAGI. The CDR3 sequence is 12 residues long. V was cut by 6 bases and J by 4 bases, with 9 bases left in between. The CDR3, as DNA: TGTGCCAGCAGAAGGGGGGCCACTGAAGCTTTCTTT. Translating it yields CASRRGATEAFF.

J is TRBJ2-1 and V is TRBV2; possibly TRBD1 or TRBD2 for D (5 bases each). The V end was cut by 4 bases, the J end by 8 bases, with 12 bases between. From germline, CDR1 is SNHLY and CDR2 FYNNEI. This CDR3 has 13 amino acids. The CDR3 DNA sequence: TGTGCCAGCAGTGTGGCCGGGACCCATGAGCAGTTCTTC. Its protein product is CASSVAGTHEQFF.

This clonotype showed up just a few times. The J gene is TRBJ2-3, the V gene TRBV10-3; 14 nucleotides match TRBD2. Trimming took 5 bases from V and 0 from J; bases not matched to a gene: 10. CDR1 and CDR2 (germline): ENHRY, SYGVKD. The CDR3 totals 19 residues. The CDR3 region has the DNA TGTGCCATCAGTCCGTCCCAAGGACTAGCGGGAGGAAGCACAGATACGCAGTATTTT. It encodes CAISPSQGLAGGSTDTQYF.

The table lists this clonotype with many counts. CDR3 region: CASALDRVYNEQFF. CDR3 in DNA: TGTGCCAGCGCCCTCGACAGGGTCTACAATGAGCAGTTCTTC. This chain links TRBV27 with TRBJ2-1; 7 bases line up with TRBD1. The CDR3 extends over 14 amino acids. Losses at the gene ends were 8 bases for V and 3 bases for J; bases not matched to a gene: 7. Per germline, CDR1 MNHEY and CDR2 SMNVEV (reference sequence).

The chain recombines TRBV28 with TRBJ2-5; TRBD2 matches 7 bases. The junction had 5 bases not matched to a gene; V was cut back by 8 bases and J by 2 bases. The CDR3 has 13 residues. CDR1 is MDHEN and CDR2 is SYDVKM in the germline V gene. The chain's CDR3 is CASVRGKQETQYF. CDR3 coding DNA: TGTGCCAGCGTGCGGGGGAAGCAAGAGACCCAGTACTTC.

This clonotype was counted only a few times. The CDR3 protein is CASSSRGGYNQPQHF. For the CDR3, the DNA is TGTGCCAGCAGCTCGAGGGGAGGGTACAATCAGCCCCAGCATTTT. The rearrangement uses TRBV9 and TRBJ1-5, with a weak D call TRBD1 (5 bases). The germline V gene has CDR1 SGDLS and CDR2 YYNGEE. Trimming took 4 bases from V and 3 from J, leaving 14 bases between them. This CDR3 comprises 15 residues.

The sample holds a few counts of this clonotype. The gene calls are TRBV5-1 and TRBJ1-1, with D perhaps matching TRBD1 (6 bases). The germline gives CDR1 SGHRS, CDR2 YFSETQ. This CDR3 has 15 residues. V gave up 2 bases and J gave up 2 bases, with 13 bases separating them. The CDR3 sequence: CASSFGGGGNTEAFF. The CDR3 nucleotides read TGCGCCAGCAGCTTCGGGGGGGGCGGAAACACTGAAGCTTTCTTT.

This chain uses TRBV20-1 with TRBJ2-3; 10 bases line up with TRBD1. CDR1 and CDR2 (germline): DFQATT, SNEGSKA (reference sequence). V lost 6 bases to trimming and J lost 5 bases; unmatched junction nucleotides: 11. The CDR3 contains 15 residues. The CDR3 sequence is CSAQHRGQGRDTQYF. CDR3 bases: TGCAGTGCCCAACACCGGGGACAGGGGAGAGATACGCAGTATTTT.

The CDR3 spells CASSVGGGGLKETQYF. The CDR3 nucleotides are TGTGCCAGCAGTGTGGGGGGAGGAGGATTAAAGGAGACCCAGTACTTC. The J gene is TRBJ2-5, the V gene TRBV28, with D perhaps matching TRBD2 (6 bases). The CDR3 contains 16 residues. The V gene's germline CDR1 is MDHEN and CDR2 SYDVKM. V was shortened by 5 bases and J by 5 bases, with 21 bases between the two germline ends.

This clonotype showed up just a few times. This CDR3 reads CASSLVPGQGPNTEAFF. CDR3 DNA sequence: TGTGCCAGCAGTTTAGTCCCGGGACAGGGACCGAACACTGAAGCTTTCTTT. This chain connects TRBV12-3 or TRBV12-4 to TRBJ1-1; TRBD1 agrees at 9 bases. Trimming removed 1 base from V and 1 base from J; junction bases left unmatched: 7. This CDR3 contains 17 residues.

The V and J genes are TRBV5-5 and TRBJ2-7; D could derive from TRBD1 or TRBD2 (5 bases each). Trimming took off 7 bases at V and 3 bases at J, with 20 bases between the two ends. The CDR3 consists of 15 residues. The V gene's germline CDR1 is SGHKS and CDR2 YYEKEE (reference sequence). CDR3 DNA sequence: TGTGCCAGCCGCCGGCTTGGTGGGGGATACTACGAGCAGTACGTC. It yields the protein CASRRLGGGYYEQYV.

The V gene is TRBV7-6, the J gene TRBJ2-5; perhaps TRBD2 as D (7 bases). Germline assignment: CDR1 SGHVS and CDR2 FNYEAQ. Trimming cost V 4 bases and J 5 bases, with 17 bases left between them. CDR3 size: 15 residues. This chain's CDR3 is CASSSTRGGRETQYF. In nucleotides, the CDR3 is TGTGCCAGCAGCTCGACTAGGGGGGGGCGCGAGACCCAGTACTTC.

The chain has TRBV27 and TRBJ2-7; 7 bases line up with TRBD1. With 5 bases clipped from V and 6 bases from J, the junction kept 10 bases outside the gene matches. CDR1 is MNHEY, CDR2 SMNVEV, per germline (reference sequence). The length of the CDR3 is 14 residues. Here the CDR3 reads CASSLHHDRVEQYF. As DNA, the CDR3 is TGTGCCAGCAGTCTCCACCACGACAGGGTCGAGCAGTACTTC.

The chain recombines TRBV7-9 with TRBJ2-5, with D possibly being TRBD2 (6 bases). V was pared by 2 bases and J by 5 bases, with 15 bases between. This CDR3 spans 15 amino acids. Germline V gives CDR1 SEHNR, CDR2 FQNEAQ (reference sequence). The CDR3 coding sequence is TGTGCCAGCAGCTTAAAGGACTACAGAGGGGAGACCCAGTACTTC. It encodes CASSLKDYRGETQYF. The whole variable domain, remainder taken from reference TRBV7-9 and TRBJ2-5, is DTGVSQNPRHKITKRGQNVTFRCDPISEHNRLYWYRQTLGQGPEFLTYFQNEAQLEKSRLLSDRFSAERPKGSFSTLEIQRTEQGDSAMYLCASSLKDYRGETQYFGPGTRLLVL.

This clonotype was recorded many times. V usage is TRBV15 and J usage is TRBJ1-4; 9 bases fit TRBD1. V lost 0 bases and J lost 5; bases outside the gene matches: 4. CDR1 is LNHNV, CDR2 YYDKDF, per germline (reference sequence). This CDR3 contains 16 residues. CDR3 sequence reads: CATSRERTGANEKLFF. The DNA for the CDR3 is TGTGCCACCAGCAGAGAGCGGACAGGGGCGAATGAAAAACTGTTTTTT.

The chain joins TRBV20-1 to TRBJ1-5, with no clear D. The germline V and J ends were trimmed by 3 bases and 0 bases, with 27 bases remaining between them. Germline V CDR1 and CDR2: DFQATT, SNEGSKA (reference sequence). The CDR3 is made up of 20 amino acids. CDR3: CSARGFLSGPSVGSNQPQHF. The DNA of the CDR3 is TGCAGTGCTAGGGGGTTTTTAAGTGGACCCTCTGTGGGTAGCAATCAGCCCCAGCATTTT.

This chain joins TRBV11-2 and TRBJ2-5; 15 nucleotides line up with TRBD2. V shed 6 bases and J 7 bases; nucleotides not matched to a gene: 18. The CDR3 extends over 19 amino acids. Germline V gene data show CDR1 as SGHAT and CDR2 as FQNNGV. The CDR3 sequence is CASSRDSPGLAGGFGTQYF. CDR3 DNA: TGTGCCAGCAGTCGCGACTCTCCGGGACTAGCGGGGGGTTTTGGGACCCAGTACTTC.

This clonotype was observed a single time. The CDR3 coding sequence is TGTGCCAGCAGCTTGGGGGAGGGGGGGTATTCACCCCTCCACTTT. This translates into CASSLGEGGYSPLHF. The chain has TRBV5-8 and TRBJ1-6; possibly TRBD1 for D (6 bases). Deletions cut 0 bases from V and 8 bases from J, with 12 bases between. The germline V gene has CDR1 SGHTS and CDR2 YDEGEE. The CDR3 totals 15 residues.